Here is one T cell receptor beta chain with its context. No cognate antigen has been identified for it. The record has no base qualities; no much larger clone is one base away. These data are taken from a study of CD8 T cells in Susac syndrome (dated by TCRdb to between 2018 and 2021). Turning to the overall study: Among the sequenced Susac syndrome patients, about 6 had clinically active disease and roughly 8 were in clinical remission. At blood withdrawal, Susac syndrome patients were therapy-naive, treated with corticosteroids (with IVIg additionally given to some), or treated with IVIg alone. Whether CD8+ T cell activation and differentiation in Susac syndrome was antigen driven was tested using repertoire sequencing.

RNA was extracted using the RNeasy kit, and about 0.5 to 1 ug of the RNA was reverse transcribed with random hexamers. TCR beta CDR3 regions were amplified with the immunoSEQ multiplex PCR assay covering 54 Vbeta and 13 Jbeta segments. PCR amplification bias was corrected by using a synthetic template baseline for primer optimization and computational correction. The authors' pipeline ran thus. Reads were annotated to V, D and J genes according to IMGT and were analyzed with immunoSEQ Analyzer, with only productive sequences retained. To calculate clonality, Shannon entropy was normalized by log2 of the number of productive unique sequences and then subtracted from one. Public and private clones were assessed among the 100 most prevalent clones of each patient and control. Clones were defined as Susac-specific when absent from the healthy and MS cohorts, from roughly 1,000 published viral clones and from other ImmuneACCESS disease sequences. The raw public data were reprocessed by TCRdb itself: fastp quality trimming at Q25, MiXCR clonotype calling, in-frame beta chains only. Rows merge per CDR3 protein into single entries with the most common DNA and genes. These V and J calls derive from TCRdb rather than the authors' analysis. The sample table lists 170,000 or so distinct CDR3 sequences, around 95% of them with a count of one. The ten largest clones take up around 0.12% of the sample.

Study-wide findings and limitations: The number of individuals in the TCR sequencing and HLA analysis was recognized as being relatively small. No clonal expansion was detected in the CD4+ T cell repertoire of Susac syndrome patients.

Peripheral blood CD8+ and CD4+ T cells from healthy donors, Susac syndrome patients and multiple sclerosis patients were profiled by high-throughput TCR beta sequencing. The Susac syndrome patients fulfilled recently defined diagnostic criteria for definite or probable disease. Bulk CD8+ and CD4+ T cells were purified by magnetic negative isolation, while CD8+ TEMRA cells were enriched using FACS. Blood was drawn into EDTA tubes, processed within 24 hours, and PBMCs were isolated by density gradient centrifugation. PBMCs intended for TCR sequencing were cryopreserved in liquid nitrogen and thawed later in a water bath at 37 degrees C. The sorted or isolated CD4+, CD8+ and CD8+ TEMRA cells had a purity of 90% or higher. Compared with germline, V lacks 11 bases and J lacks 5 bases; bases without a gene match: 13. The CDR3 contains 14 residues, cysteine and phenylalanine counted. Of all the DNA, just the CDR3 is kept, 42 bases in frame from base 1. Per the germline V gene, ENHRY is the CDR1 and SYGVKD is the CDR2.

Sequencing was done on a sample of CD4+ T cells from PBMCs. This clonotype was sampled from a human donor with Susac syndrome. Rearrangement joined TRBV10-3 to TRBJ2-5, and TRBD2 aligns with 8 junction nucleotides. The nucleotides read TGTGCCCCCTCTTGGACACGGGAGGGGGAGACCCAGTACTTC. This translates into CAPSWTREGETQYF.